Listed below are T cell receptor beta chains from one sample, sequenced in a study of post-analysis software for immune sequencing data. TCRdb reprocessed the PCR reads via MiXCR and lists one record per CDR3 protein. In the table there are over 700,000 distinct CDR3 sequences, roughly 27% of which are singletons. Sequenced sample: blood. The receptors stem from a girl aged 5-17 years with multiple sclerosis. Both conserved end residues are part of each CDR3. Fields, in order: clone size, D gene, J gene, V gene, CDR3 protein, CDR3 DNA. A D gene is named only where the DNA matches it firmly. Clone size, where shown, is once, few, many, or a class for clones that have expanded.

size: .
D: .
J: TRBJ2-2
V: TRBV7-9
CDR3: CASSPPSRVNTGELFF
DNA: TGTGCCAGCAGCCCCCCCAGCAGGGTGAACACCGGGGAGCTGTTTTTT

size: few
D: TRBD2
J: TRBJ2-1
V: TRBV11-2
CDR3: CASSLGASGGAGYEQFF
DNA: TGTGCCAGCAGCTTAGGGGCTAGCGGGGGGGCTGGGTATGAGCAGTTCTTC

size: few
D: .
J: TRBJ2-3
V: TRBV24-1
CDR3: CATSDLGPPSQYF
DNA: TGTGCCACCAGTGATTTGGGTCCCCCATCGCAGTATTTT

size: few
D: TRBD1
J: TRBJ2-3
V: TRBV20-1
CDR3: CSARRQGNTDTQYF
DNA: TGCAGTGCTAGAAGACAGGGAAACACAGATACGCAGTATTTT

size: .
D: TRBD2
J: TRBJ2-7
V: TRBV9
CDR3: CASSERLAGGAYEQYF
DNA: TGTGCCAGCAGCGAAAGACTAGCGGGAGGGGCCTACGAGCAGTACTTC

size: once
D: TRBD1
J: TRBJ1-2
V: TRBV12-3/TRBV12-4
CDR3: CASSWTGGGHGYTF
DNA: TGTGCCAGCAGCTGGACAGGGGGCGGCCATGGCTACACCTTC

size: few
D: .
J: TRBJ2-3
V: TRBV29-1
CDR3: CTGADTDTQYF
DNA: TGCACTGGTGCCGACACAGATACGCAGTATTTT

size: .
D: .
J: TRBJ2-7
V: TRBV7-8
CDR3: CASSRDAGPYEQYF
DNA: TGTGCCAGCAGCCGTGATGCGGGGCCCTACGAGCAGTACTTC

size: .
D: TRBD2
J: TRBJ2-5
V: TRBV20-1
CDR3: CSARGQKREGRETQYF
DNA: TGCAGTGCTAGAGGCCAAAAGCGGGAGGGCCGAGAGACCCAGTACTTC

size: .
D: TRBD2
J: TRBJ2-7
V: TRBV20-1
CDR3: CSASRGASGTYEQYF
DNA: TGCAGTGCTTCGAGGGGCGCTAGCGGGACCTACGAGCAGTACTTC

size: few
D: TRBD2
J: TRBJ2-5
V: TRBV12-3/TRBV12-4
CDR3: CASSRLAAQGTQYF
DNA: TGTGCCAGCAGTCGACTAGCGGCACAAGGGACCCAGTACTTC

size: few
D: TRBD1
J: TRBJ2-5
V: TRBV7-2
CDR3: CASSSPGGRGQETQYF
DNA: TGTGCCAGCAGCTCACCCGGTGGCAGGGGGCAAGAGACCCAGTACTTC

size: few
D: .
J: TRBJ2-1
V: TRBV24-1
CDR3: CAASEQGKGYNEQFF
DNA: TGTGCCGCCAGTGAACAGGGTAAAGGGTACAATGAGCAGTTCTTC

size: few
D: .
J: TRBJ2-3
V: TRBV29-1
CDR3: CSVSGPTPDTQYF
DNA: TGCAGCGTTTCTGGCCCGACCCCAGATACGCAGTATTTT

size: .
D: TRBD1
J: TRBJ2-4
V: TRBV15
CDR3: CATSREIGQGGKNIQYF
DNA: TGTGCCACCAGCAGAGAGATTGGACAGGGTGGCAAAAACATTCAGTACTTC

size: few
D: .
J: TRBJ1-1
V: TRBV29-1
CDR3: CSVSGRGIPEAFF
DNA: TGCAGCGTTTCCGGGAGGGGGATACCTGAAGCTTTCTTT

size: many
D: TRBD2
J: TRBJ2-5
V: TRBV6-1
CDR3: CASSPGLAVETQYF
DNA: TGTGCCAGCAGTCCGGGACTAGCGGTGGAGACCCAGTACTTC

size: .
D: TRBD1
J: TRBJ2-1
V: TRBV3-1
CDR3: CTSKGQGRNEQFF
DNA: TGTACCAGCAAAGGACAGGGTAGGAATGAGCAGTTCTTC

size: few
D: .
J: TRBJ2-7
V: TRBV20-1
CDR3: CSARIPGIFYEQYF
DNA: TGCAGTGCTAGAATCCCAGGGATCTTCTACGAGCAGTACTTC

size: few
D: .
J: TRBJ1-1
V: TRBV12-3/TRBV12-4
CDR3: CASSMGGTEAFF
DNA: TGTGCCAGCAGCATGGGGGGGACTGAAGCTTTCTTT

size: .
D: TRBD2
J: TRBJ2-5
V: TRBV5-1
CDR3: CASSPDSGSGLETQYF
DNA: TGCGCCAGCAGCCCCGATAGCGGGAGCGGGTTAGAGACCCAGTACTTC

size: few
D: .
J: TRBJ2-1
V: TRBV2
CDR3: CALGDSPYNEQFF
DNA: TGTGCCCTGGGCGACTCTCCCTACAATGAGCAGTTCTTC